The rows below give T cell receptor beta chains drawn from one sample of a study of blood T cell repertoires in COVID-19. Profiling relied on immunoSEQ multiplex PCR, and the TCRdb table lists in-frame clones only, not all of them. In the table there are 200,000 to 300,000 clones, roughly 84% of which are singletons. Source material: peripheral blood. These receptors were collected from a man in his sixties with acute or convalescent COVID-19. Each CDR3 is given with its conserved first and last residue. The order of the fields is D gene, J gene, V gene, CDR3 DNA, CDR3 protein. D genes are given only for firm matches.

TRBD2,TRBJ2-7,TRBV4-1,TGCGCCAGCAGCCTGGGGTTGCGGGGGGGCCCCGAGCAGTACTTC,CASSLGLRGGPEQYF
TRBD1,TRBJ1-2,TRBV19,TGTGCCAGTAGTATAGCGGGGACAGGCGGCTATGGCTACACCTTC,CASSIAGTGGYGYTF
TRBD1,TRBJ1-4,TRBV19,TGTGCCAGTAGTTCAGGGGGCCCGGGGGAAAAACTGTTTTTT,CASSSGGPGEKLFF
.,TRBJ1-1,TRBV5-4,TGTGCCAGCAGCTTGGACATGAACACTGAAGCTTTCTTT,CASSLDMNTEAFF
.,TRBJ2-5,TRBV6-5,TGTGCCAGCAGGGTTCTATTCTCCTCCGGAGAGACCCAGTACTTC,CASRVLFSSGETQYF
TRBD1,TRBJ1-5,TRBV19,TGTGCCAGTAGTATCGGGACAGCTAATCAGCCCCAGCATTTT,CASSIGTANQPQHF
.,TRBJ1-1,TRBV12-3/TRBV12-4,TGTGCCAGCAGGGGGCCTAACACTGAAGCTTTCTTT,CASRGPNTEAFF
TRBD1,TRBJ1-4,TRBV5-6,TGTGCCAGCAGTTCGGACAGGGGTACAGAAAAACTGTTTTTT,CASSSDRGTEKLFF
TRBD1,TRBJ2-7,TRBV29-1,TGCAGCGTTGTTTTAAGGGACAGGGGCTACGAGCAGTACTTC,CSVVLRDRGYEQYF
.,TRBJ1-1,TRBV11-3,TGTGCCAGCAGCTTAGAGGCTGGGAACACTGAAGCTTTCTTT,CASSLEAGNTEAFF
.,TRBJ2-1,TRBV11-2,TGTGCCAGCAGCTTAGAGTTAAGCTCCGATGAGCAGTTCTTC,CASSLELSSDEQFF
.,TRBJ2-7,TRBV6-1,TGTGCCAGCAGTGAATCAGGCCCCTCCTACGAGCAGTACTTC,CASSESGPSYEQYF
.,TRBJ2-5,TRBV7-8,TGTGCCAGCAGCTTAGCCCTATTATCAGGGCCGCAAGAGACCCAGTACTTC,CASSLALLSGPQETQYF
TRBD1,TRBJ2-5,TRBV2,TGTGCCAGCAGGGCGGGACAGGGGTGGCAAGAGACCCAGTACTTC,CASRAGQGWQETQYF
.,TRBJ2-3,TRBV28,TGTGCCAGCAGTTTCAGGGGGAGGCTTCGGGATACGCAGTATTTT,CASSFRGRLRDTQYF
.,TRBJ1-1,TRBV3-1/TRBV3-2,TGTGCCAGCAGCCAAAGAGGAGGCACTGAAGCTTTCTTT,CASSQRGGTEAFF
TRBD1,TRBJ1-2,TRBV5-1,TGCGCCAGCAGCTTTCAGGGGGTAGACTATGGCTACACCTTC,CASSFQGVDYGYTF
.,TRBJ1-5,TRBV28,TGTGCCAGCAGTTTAAGCATTTATCAGCCCCAGCATTTT,CASSLSIYQPQHF